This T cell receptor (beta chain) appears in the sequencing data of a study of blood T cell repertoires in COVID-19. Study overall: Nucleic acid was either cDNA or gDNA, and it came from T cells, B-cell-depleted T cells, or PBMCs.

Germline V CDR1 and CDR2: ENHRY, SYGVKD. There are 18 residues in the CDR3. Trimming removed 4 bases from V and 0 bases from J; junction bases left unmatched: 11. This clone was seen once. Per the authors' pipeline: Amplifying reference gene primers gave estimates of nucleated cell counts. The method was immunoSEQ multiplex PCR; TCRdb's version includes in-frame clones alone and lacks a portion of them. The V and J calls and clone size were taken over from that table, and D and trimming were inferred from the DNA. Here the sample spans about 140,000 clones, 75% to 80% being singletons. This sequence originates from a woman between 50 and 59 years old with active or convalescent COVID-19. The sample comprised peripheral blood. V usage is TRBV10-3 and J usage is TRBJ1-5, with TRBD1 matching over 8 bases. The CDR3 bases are TGTGCCATCAGTGCCGGGACAGGCGATCCCTATAGCAATCAGCCCCAGCATTTT. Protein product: CAISAGTGDPYSNQPQHF.